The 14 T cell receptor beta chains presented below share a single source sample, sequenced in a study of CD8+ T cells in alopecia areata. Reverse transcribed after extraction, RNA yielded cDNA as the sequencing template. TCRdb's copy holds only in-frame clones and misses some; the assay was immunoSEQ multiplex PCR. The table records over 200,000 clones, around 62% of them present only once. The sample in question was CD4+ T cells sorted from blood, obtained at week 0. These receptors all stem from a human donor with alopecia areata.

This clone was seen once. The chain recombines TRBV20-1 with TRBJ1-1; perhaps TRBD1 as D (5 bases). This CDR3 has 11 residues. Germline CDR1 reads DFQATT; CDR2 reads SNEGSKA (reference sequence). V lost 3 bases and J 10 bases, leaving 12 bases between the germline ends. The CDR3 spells CSASQGQGAFF. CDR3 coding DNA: TGCAGTGCTAGTCAGGGTCAAGGAGCTTTCTTT.

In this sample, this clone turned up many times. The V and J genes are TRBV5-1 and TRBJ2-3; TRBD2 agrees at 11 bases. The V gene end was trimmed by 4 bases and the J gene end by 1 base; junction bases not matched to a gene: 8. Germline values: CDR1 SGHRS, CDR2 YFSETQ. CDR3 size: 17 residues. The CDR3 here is CASSALAGGMGTDTQYF. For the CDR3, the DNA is TGCGCCAGCAGCGCCCTAGCGGGGGGTATGGGCACAGATACGCAGTATTTT.

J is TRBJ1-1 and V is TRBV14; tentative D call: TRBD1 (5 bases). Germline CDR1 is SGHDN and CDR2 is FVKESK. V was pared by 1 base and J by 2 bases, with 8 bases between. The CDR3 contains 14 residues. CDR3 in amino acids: CASSQGGRNTEAFF. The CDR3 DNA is TGTGCCAGCAGCCAAGGGGGCCGAAACACTGAAGCTTTCTTT.

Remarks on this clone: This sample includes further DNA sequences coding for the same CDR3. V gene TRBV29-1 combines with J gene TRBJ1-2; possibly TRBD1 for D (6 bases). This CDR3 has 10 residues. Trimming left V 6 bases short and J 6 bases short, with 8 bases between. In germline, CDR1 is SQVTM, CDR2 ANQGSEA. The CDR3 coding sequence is TGCAGCGTGAACAGGGATGGCTACACCTTC. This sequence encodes CSVNRDGYTF.

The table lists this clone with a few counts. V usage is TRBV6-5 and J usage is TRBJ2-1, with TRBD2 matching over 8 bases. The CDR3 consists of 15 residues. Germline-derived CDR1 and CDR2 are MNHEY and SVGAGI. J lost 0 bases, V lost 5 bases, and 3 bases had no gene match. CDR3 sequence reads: CASSLSGSSYNEQFF. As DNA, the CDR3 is TGTGCCAGCAGTCTGAGCGGGAGCTCCTACAATGAGCAGTTCTTC.

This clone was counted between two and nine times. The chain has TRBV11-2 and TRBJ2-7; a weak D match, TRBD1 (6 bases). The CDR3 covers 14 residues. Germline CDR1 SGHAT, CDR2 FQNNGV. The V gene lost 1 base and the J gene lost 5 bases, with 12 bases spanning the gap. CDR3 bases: TGTGCCAGCAGCTTAGTCGGGACACCCCACGAGCAGTACTTC. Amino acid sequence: CASSLVGTPHEQYF.

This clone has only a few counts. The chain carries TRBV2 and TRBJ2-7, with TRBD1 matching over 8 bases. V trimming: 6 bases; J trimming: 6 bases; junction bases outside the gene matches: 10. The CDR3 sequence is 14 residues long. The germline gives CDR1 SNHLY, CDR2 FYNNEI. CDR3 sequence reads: CASRTFGQGSEQYF. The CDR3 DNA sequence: TGTGCCAGCAGGACATTCGGACAGGGCTCCGAGCAGTACTTC.

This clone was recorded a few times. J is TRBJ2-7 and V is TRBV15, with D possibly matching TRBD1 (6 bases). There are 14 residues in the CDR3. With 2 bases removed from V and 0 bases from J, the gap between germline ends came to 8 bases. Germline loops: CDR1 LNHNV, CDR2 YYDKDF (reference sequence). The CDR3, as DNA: TGTGCCACCAGCAGAAGGGGGAGCTCCTACGAGCAGTACTTC. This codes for CATSRRGSSYEQYF. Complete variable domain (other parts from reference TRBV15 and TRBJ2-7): DAMVIQNPRYQVTQFGKPVTLSCSQTLNHNVMYWYQQKSSQAPKLLFHYYDKDFNNEADTPDNFQSRRPNTSFCFLDIRSPGLGDTAMYLCATSRRGSSYEQYFGPGTRLTVT.

CDR3 sequence: CASSLYDNEQFF. In DNA, the CDR3 is TGTGCCAGCAGCTTATACGACAATGAGCAGTTCTTC. V is TRBV5-6 and J is TRBJ2-1; D not certain. The germline V and J ends were trimmed by 2 bases and 5 bases, with 5 bases remaining between them. CDR1 and CDR2 (germline): SGHDT, YYEEEE. This CDR3 is built from 12 residues.

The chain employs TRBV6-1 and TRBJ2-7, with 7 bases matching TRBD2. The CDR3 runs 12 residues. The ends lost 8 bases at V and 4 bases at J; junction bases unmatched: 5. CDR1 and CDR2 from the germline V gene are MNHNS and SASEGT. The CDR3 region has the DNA TGTGCCAGCCGGGACTATGGATACGAGCAGTACTTC. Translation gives CASRDYGYEQYF.

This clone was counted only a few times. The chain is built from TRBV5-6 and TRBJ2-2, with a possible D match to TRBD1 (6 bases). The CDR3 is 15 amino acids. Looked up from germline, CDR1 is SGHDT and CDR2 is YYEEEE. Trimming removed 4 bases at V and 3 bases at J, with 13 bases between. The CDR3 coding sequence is TGTGCCAGCAGCCCCGGACAGCGAGACACCGGGGAGCTGTTTTTT. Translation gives CASSPGQRDTGELFF.

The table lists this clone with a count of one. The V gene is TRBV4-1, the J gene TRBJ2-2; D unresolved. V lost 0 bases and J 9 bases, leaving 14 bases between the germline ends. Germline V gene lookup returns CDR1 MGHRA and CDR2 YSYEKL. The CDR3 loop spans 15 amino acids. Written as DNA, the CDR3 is TGCGCCAGCAGCCAAGAATGGTCCCAAGCCAGGGAGCTGTTTTTT. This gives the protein CASSQEWSQARELFF.

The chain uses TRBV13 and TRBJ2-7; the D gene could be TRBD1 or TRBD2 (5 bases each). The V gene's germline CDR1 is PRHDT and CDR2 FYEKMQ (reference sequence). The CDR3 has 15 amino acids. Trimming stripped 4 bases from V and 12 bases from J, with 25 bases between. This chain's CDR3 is CASSSPRDGKTLRYF. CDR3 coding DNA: TGTGCCAGCAGCTCCCCACGGGACGGGAAGACCTTAAGGTACTTC.

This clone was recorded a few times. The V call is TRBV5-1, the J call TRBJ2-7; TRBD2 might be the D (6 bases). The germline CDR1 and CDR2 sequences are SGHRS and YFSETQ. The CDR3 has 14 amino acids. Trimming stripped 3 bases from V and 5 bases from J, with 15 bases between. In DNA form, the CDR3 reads TGCGCCAGCAGCTGGCTAGCAGGAGGGAACGAGCAGTACTTC. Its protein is CASSWLAGGNEQYF. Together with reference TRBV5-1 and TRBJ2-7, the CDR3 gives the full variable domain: KAGVTQTPRYLIKTRGQQVTLSCSPISGHRSVSWYQQTPGQGLQFLFEYFSETQRNKGNFPGRFSGRQFSNSRSEMNVSTLELGDSALYLCASSWLAGGNEQYFGPGTRLTVT.